Below are 13 T cell receptor beta chains sequenced from a single sample in a study of blood T cell repertoires in COVID-19. Data came from immunoSEQ multiplex PCR; TCRdb stores just in-frame clones and leaves some out. This sample has tens of thousands of clones; 85% occur once, and the top ten carry around 15%. Sequenced input: peripheral blood. All receptors come from a human donor with acute or convalescent COVID-19. The donor label of this sample is uncertain.

This chain joins TRBV28 and TRBJ2-7, with TRBD1 matching 8 bases. This CDR3 comprises 13 residues. V was pared by 9 bases and J by 3 bases, with 7 bases of the junction left unmatched. CDR1 is MDHEN and CDR2 is SYDVKM in the germline V gene. This CDR3 is CASDQGARYEQYF. CDR3 in DNA: TGTGCCAGTGACCAGGGGGCGCGCTACGAGCAGTACTTC.

The V call is TRBV6-5, the J call TRBJ2-1, with 12 positions matching TRBD2. CDR3 length: 15 residues. Germline trimming cut 2 bases from V and 4 bases from J; bases unmatched to any gene: 0. The V gene's germline CDR1 is MNHEY and CDR2 SVGAGI. This CDR3 is CASSYTSGRYNEQFF. CDR3 DNA: TGTGCCAGCAGTTACACTAGCGGGAGGTACAATGAGCAGTTCTTC.

There are a few counts of this clone. The V call is TRBV7-9, the J call TRBJ1-6; D is uncertain. The CDR3 runs to 12 residues. Trimming left V 4 bases short and J 11 bases short, with 9 bases between. Germline V gives CDR1 SEHNR, CDR2 FQNEAQ (reference sequence). CDR3 loop: CASSWRRTPLHF. The CDR3 bases are TGTGCCAGCAGCTGGCGGAGGACACCCCTCCACTTT.

This rearrangement joins TRBV2 to TRBJ1-2; TRBD1 is a possible D gene (6 bases). The CDR3 length is 14 residues. Trimming cost V 5 bases and J 4 bases, with 14 bases left between them. Germline CDR1 is SNHLY and CDR2 is FYNNEI. The CDR3 DNA reads TGTGCCAGCAGTTCGGAAACAGGGCTCTATGGCTACACCTTC. The encoded protein is CASSSETGLYGYTF.

This clone was observed a few times. The V and J genes are TRBV19 and TRBJ2-7; D perhaps matches TRBD1 (6 bases). CDR1 and CDR2 (germline): LNHDA, SQIVND (reference sequence). The CDR3 extends over 13 amino acids. The V end was cut by 7 bases, the J end by 4 bases, with 14 bases between. CDR3 bases: TGTGCCAGTATGGACAGCAACCGGTACGAGCAGTACTTC. This encodes CASMDSNRYEQYF.

The rearrangement links TRBV18 to TRBJ1-1; 8 bases line up with TRBD1. The CDR3 sequence is 14 residues long. With 3 bases clipped from V and 3 bases from J, the junction kept 3 bases outside the gene matches. Germline lookup yields CDR1 KGHSH and CDR2 LQKENI. The CDR3 DNA follows: TGTGCCAGCTCACCGCAGGGGGCTGACACTGAAGCTTTCTTT. Protein product: CASSPQGADTEAFF.

This chain joins TRBV24-1 and TRBJ2-5, with a weak D call TRBD1 (6 bases). CDR3 length equals 12 residues. V was clipped by 8 bases and J by 2 bases, with 8 bases between them. Looked up from germline, CDR1 is KGHDR and CDR2 is SFDVKD. The CDR3 DNA reads as TGTGCCACCAAGGACAGACAAGAGACCCAGTACTTC. Residues: CATKDRQETQYF.

As regards this clone: One end of the junction fails to match germline, which may point to a read error. V gene TRBV7-8 combines with J gene TRBJ1-3; TRBD1 agrees at 8 bases. This CDR3 spans 16 amino acids. Germline CDR1 and CDR2: SGHVS and FQNEAQ. The CDR3 here is CASSWTTGQGPTGDNF. The DNA for the CDR3 is TGTGCCAGCAGCTGGACGACAGGACAGGGCCCGACGGGAGATAATTTT. The whole variable domain, remainder taken from reference TRBV7-8 and TRBJ1-3, is GAGVSQSPRYKVAKRGQDVALRCDPISGHVSLFWYQQALGQGPEFLTYFQNEAQLDKSGLPSDRFFAERPEGSVSTLKIQRTQQEDSAVYLCASSWTTGQGPTGDNFGEGSWLTVV.

The chain uses TRBV5-6 and TRBJ1-6; weak D call: TRBD1 (5 bases). This CDR3 region has 15 residues. Per germline, CDR1 SGHDT and CDR2 YYEEEE. V was trimmed by 0 bases and J by 9 bases, leaving 13 bases between them. DNA of the CDR3: TGTGCCAGCAGCTTGGCGGGACTCAGTTCTTCACCCCTCCACTTT. Its protein product is CASSLAGLSSSPLHF.

This chain links TRBV11-3 with TRBJ1-1; weak D call: TRBD1 (5 bases). Germline-derived CDR1 and CDR2 are SGHNT and YENEEA. The CDR3 extends over 13 amino acids. V lost 8 bases to trimming and J lost 4 bases, with 14 bases between them. The CDR3 here is CASGETGGTEAFF. Here the CDR3 DNA reads TGTGCCAGCGGGGAGACCGGGGGCACTGAAGCTTTCTTT.

This chain uses TRBV4-3 with TRBJ2-3, with D uncertain. Germline V lookup: CDR1 LGHNA, CDR2 YSLEER. This CDR3 comprises 15 residues. With 1 base removed from V and 5 bases from J, the gap between germline ends came to 13 bases. Here the CDR3 DNA reads TGCGCCAGCAGCCAAGGATCCCTAGATAGAGATACGCAGTATTTT. It yields the protein CASSQGSLDRDTQYF.

This clone was seen only a few times. The chain is built from TRBV19 and TRBJ1-6, with D possibly being TRBD1 (5 bases). The CDR3 consists of 16 residues. Germline CDR1 and CDR2: LNHDA and SQIVND (reference sequence). V lost 2 bases to trimming and J lost 7 bases, with 15 bases between them. This CDR3 reads CASSITIGGNNSPLHF. The CDR3 nucleotides read TGTGCCAGTAGTATAACGATCGGGGGAAACAATTCACCCCTCCACTTT. The entire variable domain, with the rest obtained from reference TRBV19 and TRBJ1-6, is as follows: DGGITQSPKYLFRKEGQNVTLSCEQNLNHDAMYWYRQDPGQGLRLIYYSQIVNDFQKGDIAEGYSVSREKKESFPLTVTSAQKNPTAFYLCASSITIGGNNSPLHFGNGTRLTVT.

In its sample, this clone was seen a few times. J is TRBJ1-2 and V is TRBV18; 7 nucleotides match TRBD1. Trimming removed 3 bases from V and 3 bases from J; junction bases left unmatched: 7. CDR1 is KGHSH and CDR2 is LQKENI in the germline V gene. CDR3 length: 15 residues. CDR3 in amino acids: CASSPAGGTHYGYTF. The CDR3 bases are TGTGCCAGCTCACCCGCAGGGGGTACCCACTATGGCTACACCTTC.